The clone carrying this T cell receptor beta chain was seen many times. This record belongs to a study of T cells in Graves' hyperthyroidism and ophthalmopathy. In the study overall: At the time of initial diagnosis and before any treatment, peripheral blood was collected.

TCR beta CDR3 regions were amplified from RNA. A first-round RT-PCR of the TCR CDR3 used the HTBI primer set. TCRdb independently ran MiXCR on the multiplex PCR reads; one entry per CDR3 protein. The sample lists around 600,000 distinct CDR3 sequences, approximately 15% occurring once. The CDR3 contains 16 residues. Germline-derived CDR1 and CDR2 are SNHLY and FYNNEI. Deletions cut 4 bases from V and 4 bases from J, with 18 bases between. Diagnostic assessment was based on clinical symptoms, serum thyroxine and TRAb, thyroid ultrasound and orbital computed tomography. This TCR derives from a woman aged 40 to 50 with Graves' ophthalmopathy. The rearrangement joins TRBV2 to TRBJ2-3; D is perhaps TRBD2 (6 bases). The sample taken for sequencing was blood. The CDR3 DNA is TGTGCCAGCAGTGGGGACGTCGGGAGATGGGCAGATACGCAGTATTTT. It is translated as CASSGDVGRWADTQYF.